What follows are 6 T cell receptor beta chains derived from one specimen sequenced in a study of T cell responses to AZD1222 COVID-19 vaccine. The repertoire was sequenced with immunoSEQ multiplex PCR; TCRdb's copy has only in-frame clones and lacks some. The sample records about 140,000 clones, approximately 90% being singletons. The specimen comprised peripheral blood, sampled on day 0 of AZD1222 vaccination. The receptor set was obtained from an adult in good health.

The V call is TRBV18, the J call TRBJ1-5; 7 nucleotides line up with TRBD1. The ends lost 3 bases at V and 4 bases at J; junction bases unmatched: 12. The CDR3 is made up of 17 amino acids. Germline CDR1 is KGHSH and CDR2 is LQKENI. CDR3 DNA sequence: TGTGCCAGCTCACCGCTAAGTCGGACAGGTTTTAATCAGCCCCAGCATTTT. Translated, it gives CASSPLSRTGFNQPQHF. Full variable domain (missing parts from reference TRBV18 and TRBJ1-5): NAGVMQNPRHLVRRRGQEARLRCSPMKGHSHVYWYRQLPEEGLKFMVYLQKENIIDESGMPKERFSAEFPKEGPSILRIQQVVRGDSAAYFCASSPLSRTGFNQPQHFGDGTRLSIL.

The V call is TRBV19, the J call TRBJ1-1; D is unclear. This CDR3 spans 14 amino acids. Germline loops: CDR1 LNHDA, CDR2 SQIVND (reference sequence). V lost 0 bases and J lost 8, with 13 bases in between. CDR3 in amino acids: CASSIDNTGGEAFF. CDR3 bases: TGTGCCAGTAGTATAGATAATACCGGAGGGGAAGCTTTCTTT.

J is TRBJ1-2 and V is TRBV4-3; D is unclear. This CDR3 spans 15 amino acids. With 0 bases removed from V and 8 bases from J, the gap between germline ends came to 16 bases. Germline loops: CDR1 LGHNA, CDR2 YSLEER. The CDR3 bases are TGCGCCAGCAGCCAAGATCCGAGGGCGATCTACGGCTACACCTTC. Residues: CASSQDPRAIYGYTF.

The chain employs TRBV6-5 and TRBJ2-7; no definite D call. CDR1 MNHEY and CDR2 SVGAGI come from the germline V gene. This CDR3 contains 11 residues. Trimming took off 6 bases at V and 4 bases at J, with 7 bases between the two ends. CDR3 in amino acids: CASRQDYEQYF. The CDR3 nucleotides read TGTGCCAGCAGGCAAGATTACGAGCAGTACTTC.

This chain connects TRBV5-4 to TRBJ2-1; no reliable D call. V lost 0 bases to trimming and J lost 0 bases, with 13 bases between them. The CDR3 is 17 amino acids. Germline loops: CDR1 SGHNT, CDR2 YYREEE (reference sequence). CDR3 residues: CASSLDLVYSSYNEQFF. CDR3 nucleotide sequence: TGTGCCAGCAGCTTGGACCTGGTTTATAGCTCCTACAATGAGCAGTTCTTC.

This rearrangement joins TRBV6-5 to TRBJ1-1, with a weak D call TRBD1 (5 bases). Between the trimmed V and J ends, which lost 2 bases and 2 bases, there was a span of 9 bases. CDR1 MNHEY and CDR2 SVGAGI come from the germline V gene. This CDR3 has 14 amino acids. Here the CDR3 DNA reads TGTGCCAGCAGTTACAGGGGCTTAAACACTGAAGCTTTCTTT. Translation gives CASSYRGLNTEAFF.